The source of this T cell receptor (beta chain) is a study of OX40 agonist ivuxolimab in advanced cancers. V was cut by 3 bases and J by 6 bases, with 12 bases left in between. The CDR3 spans 14 residues. Germline CDR1 reads SNHLY; CDR2 reads FYNNEI. The assay was immunoSEQ multiplex PCR, and TCRdb's table has in-frame clones only and misses some. The sample has around 74,000 clones, 80% to 90% seen once. This sequence originates from an adult with an advanced solid tumor such as melanoma, head and neck, liver or kidney cancer. This specimen consisted of CD4+ or CD8+ T cells sorted from blood, obtained in a trial of the OX40 agonist ivuxolimab. The chain combines TRBV2 with TRBJ1-5; no clear D. CDR3 sequence: CASSDGGVSQPQHF. CDR3 bases: TGTGCCAGCAGTGATGGAGGTGTCAGTCAGCCCCAGCATTTT.